This T cell receptor beta chain was captured by sequencing in a study of T cell responses to AZD1222 COVID-19 vaccine. The study's findings and limits: Elevations in Spike-specific TCR breadth and depth followed administration of two AZD1222 doses. Just six AZD1222 recipients tested seropositive at baseline.

The length of the CDR3 is 12 residues. Germline loops: CDR1 MNHEY, CDR2 SVGAGI. V was pared by 7 bases and J by 1 base, with 6 bases between. For this clone: Its cognate antigen is unknown.

Profiled with immunoSEQ multiplex PCR; TCRdb holds only in-frame clones, not every one. The sample holds tens of thousands of clones, roughly 90% seen once. The sequences come from peripheral blood, collected on day 0 of AZD1222 vaccination. This sequence originates from an adult in good health. The rearrangement uses TRBV6-5 and TRBJ2-3; D gene uncertain. DNA of the CDR3: TGTGCCAGCAATTCCCGCACAGATACGCAGTATTTT. Protein sequence: CASNSRTDTQYF.